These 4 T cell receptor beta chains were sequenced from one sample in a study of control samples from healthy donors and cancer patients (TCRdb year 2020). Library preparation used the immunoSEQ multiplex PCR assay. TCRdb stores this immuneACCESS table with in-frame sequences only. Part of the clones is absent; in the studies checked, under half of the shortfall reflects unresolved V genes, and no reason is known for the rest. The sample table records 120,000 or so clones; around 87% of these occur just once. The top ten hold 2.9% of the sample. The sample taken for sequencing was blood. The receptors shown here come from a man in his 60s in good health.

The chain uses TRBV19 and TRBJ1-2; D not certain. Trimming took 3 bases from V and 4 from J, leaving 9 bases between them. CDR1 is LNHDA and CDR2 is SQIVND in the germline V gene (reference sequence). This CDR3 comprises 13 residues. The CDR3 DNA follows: TGTGCCAGTAGTATTTCCTTAATCTATGGCTACACCTTC. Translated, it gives CASSISLIYGYTF.

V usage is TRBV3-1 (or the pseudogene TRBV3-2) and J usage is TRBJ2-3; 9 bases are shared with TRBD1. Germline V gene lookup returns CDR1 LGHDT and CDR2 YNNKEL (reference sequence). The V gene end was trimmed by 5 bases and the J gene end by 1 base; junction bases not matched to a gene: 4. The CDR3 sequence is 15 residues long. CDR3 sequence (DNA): TGTGCCAGCAGCTCCCGGACAGGGGGCACAGATACGCAGTATTTT. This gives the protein CASSSRTGGTDTQYF.

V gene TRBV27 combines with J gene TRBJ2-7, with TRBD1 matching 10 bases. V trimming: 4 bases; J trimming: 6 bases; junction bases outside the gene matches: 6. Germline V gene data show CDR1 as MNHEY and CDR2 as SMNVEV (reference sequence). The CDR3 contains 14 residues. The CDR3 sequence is CASSSPGTGVEQYF. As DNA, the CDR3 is TGTGCCAGCAGTTCCCCCGGGACAGGGGTCGAGCAGTACTTC.

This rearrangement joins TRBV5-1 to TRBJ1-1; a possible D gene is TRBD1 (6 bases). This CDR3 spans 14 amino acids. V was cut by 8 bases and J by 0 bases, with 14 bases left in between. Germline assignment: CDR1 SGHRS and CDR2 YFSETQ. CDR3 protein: CASSRQDMNTEAFF. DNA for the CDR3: TGCGCCAGTTCCAGACAGGACATGAACACTGAAGCTTTCTTT.